The rows below give T cell receptor beta chains drawn from one sample of a study of patients and donors after allogeneic stem cell transplantation. Via MiXCR, TCRdb re-called the RT-PCR reads, giving one row per CDR3 protein. The table lists approximately 430,000 distinct CDR3 sequences, roughly 16% of them singletons. The sample was blood, either unsorted or a sorted T cell fraction (not recorded which). The receptors derive from a human donor who was either an allogeneic HSCT recipient or a stem cell or donor lymphocyte infusion donor (not recorded which). It is not recorded whose cells these are; they may come from a transplant donor. The CDR3 runs from the conserved cysteine through the conserved F or W. A D gene is named only where the DNA matches it firmly. Clone size appears in some rows only: once, few, many, or a class for an expanded clone.

v_gene	d_gene	abundance	j_gene	CDR3nt	CDR3aa
TRBV2	TRBD2	many	TRBJ2-1	TGTGCCAGCAAGCGTAGCGGGAGGGCCTCCTACAATGAGCAGTTCTTC	CASKRSGRASYNEQFF
TRBV29-1	NA	few	TRBJ2-1	TGCAGCGTTGATAGGGTTCGGAATGAGCAGTTCTTC	CSVDRVRNEQFF
TRBV4-1	NA	NA	TRBJ2-7	TGCGCCAGCAGCCAACTAGGCGGCGAGCAGTACTTC	CASSQLGGEQYF
TRBV7-9	NA	NA	TRBJ2-3	TGTGCCAGCAGCTCCGAGAGCGTACGAGCGCAGTATTTT	CASSSESVRAQYF
TRBV4-2	NA	few	TRBJ2-3	TGTGCCAGCAGCCAAGGGACGACTAGCACAGATACGCAGTATTTT	CASSQGTTSTDTQYF
TRBV5-6	TRBD2	few	TRBJ2-1	TGTGCCAGCAGCTTGGTTGGGGGGGTCAGATCTGGTGAGCAGTTCTTC	CASSLVGGVRSGEQFF
TRBV5-1	NA	many	TRBJ1-1	TGCGCCAGCTCCCCCATTATAGGGGACACTGAAGCTTTCTTT	CASSPIIGDTEAFF
TRBV27	NA	many	TRBJ1-1	TGTGCCAGCAGCCCGACAACTATGAACACTGAAGCTTTCTTT	CASSPTTMNTEAFF
TRBV7-9	NA	NA	TRBJ1-2	TGTGCCAGCAGCCCTCGGACCCTCTATGGCTACACCTTC	CASSPRTLYGYTF
TRBV9	NA	few	TRBJ2-2	TGTGCCAGCAGCCCCAGGGGTCTAGCGGATTTCACCGGGGAGCTGTTTTTT	CASSPRGLADFTGELFF
TRBV3-1	NA	NA	TRBJ1-1	TGTGCCAGCAGCGAGGGATCGACCCCTGAAGCTTTCTTT	CASSEGSTPEAFF
TRBV11-3	NA	NA	TRBJ1-2	TGTGCCAGCAGCTTAGGGTCAGGGGAAGGCTACACCTTC	CASSLGSGEGYTF
TRBV7-9	TRBD2	many	TRBJ2-1	TGTGCCAGTAGCGGGATCTACAATGAGCAGTTCTTC	CASSGIYNEQFF
TRBV12-3/TRBV12-4	NA	NA	TRBJ2-1	TGTGCCAGCAGTTTTCTGGTTCGATCGAGCAATGAGCAGTTCTTC	CASSFLVRSSNEQFF
TRBV7-3	NA	NA	TRBJ1-1	TGTGCCAGCAGCTTAACGTGGGGCAGGAACACTGAAGCTTTCTTT	CASSLTWGRNTEAFF
TRBV27	NA	NA	TRBJ1-2	TGTGCCAGCAGTTCATCGGGCCTCTATGGCTACACCTTC	CASSSSGLYGYTF